The subject of this entry is one T cell receptor beta chain. Its antigen target is currently unknown. A read error may produce the germline difference seen at one junction end. These data are taken from a study of T cells in Graves' hyperthyroidism and ophthalmopathy (dated by TCRdb to about 2019). Looking at the study overall: Peripheral blood was sampled at the time of initial diagnosis, prior to any treatment. To identify TCR V-J signatures that set the groups apart, the researchers used a discovery cohort of 95 to 100 patients, made up of under 50 with Graves' ophthalmopathy and around 58 with stable Graves' hyperthyroidism. Prospective prediction of ophthalmopathy was tested in an independent validation cohort consisting of 18 hyperthyroidism patients and 17 patients who later progressed to ophthalmopathy. The 100 or so discovery patients were randomly split 7:3 into training and test sets. In addition, the study compared T-cell repertoires in thyroid tissue and in blood from six Graves' hyperthyroidism patients. After sampling, hyperthyroidism patients received methimazole starting at 30 mg daily, and ophthalmopathy patients received high-dose intravenous methylprednisolone. The paper describes TCR Vbeta CDR3 sequencing of 140 or so peripheral blood samples, made up of under 50 ophthalmopathy patients, 70 to 75 hyperthyroidism patients and about 17 progressor patients.

From the cysteine through the phenylalanine, the CDR3 covers 11 amino acids. Only CDR3 DNA is held: 33 bases, read in frame from base 1. From a lookup of the germline V gene, CDR1 and CDR2 are MNHEY and SVGEGT. Ophthalmopathy patients had moderately to severely active disease, Clinical Activity Score of at least 3, NOSPECS grade of at least 4, and duration under 3 months. Any patient with an uncontrolled infection, another autoimmune disease, pregnancy or lactation was excluded. Diagnoses relied on clinical symptoms, serum thyroxine and TRAb, thyroid ultrasound and orbital computed tomography. Ficoll-Paque density gradient centrifugation was used to isolate PBMCs from 10 ml of fresh peripheral blood. Trizol reagent was used to extract total RNA, and RNA quality was then checked on an Agilent 2100 Bioanalyzer. Amplification of TCR beta CDR3 regions was carried out from RNA transcripts. For the first round of RT-PCR on the TCR CDR3, the HTBI primer set was used together with the Qiagen OneStep RT-PCR kit. Libraries were constructed in a second round of multiplex PCR, after which size selection and purification were carried out. Paired-end sequencing of the libraries was performed with 100 bp reads on an Illumina HiSeq2000. The study's processing was this. SOAPnuke was used to process the raw data, removing reads that contained adapters or uncalled bases, had a mean Phred below 15, or lacked an exact match to the constant primer or identifier. High-quality paired reads were merged using COPE v1.2.5, and each unique nucleotide sequence was defined as a clonotype. Clonotypes were aligned to IMGT TRBV, TRBD and TRBJ reference segments using MiTCR v1.1. Analysis was restricted to V-J combinations with a frequency above 0.0001, which covered 99% to 99.2% of repertoires. A TCS score was defined as the ratio between F50 (clonal expansion) and ExV (chaos), using BLOSUM62-based TCRdist between CDR3 peptides within each V-J. Welch's t-statistics and random forest reduced around 520 V-J features to 13, which were used in a naive Bayes classifier (R e1071). The public reads were reprocessed in TCRdb via fastp at Q25 and MiXCR, keeping in-frame beta chains. For every CDR3 protein sequence, its rows merge into one entry that carries the most common genes and DNA. V and J calls and clone size were set by TCRdb, not the authors. This sample comprises about 410,000 distinct CDR3 sequences, 14% to 15% of them detected only once. Of the sample, approximately 13% falls within the top ten clones.

The full study reports these points: During validation, the model predicted progression to ophthalmopathy a median of about 6.3 months ahead of onset, with roughly 65% sensitivity and under 85% specificity. Sample size was not statistically predetermined, and blinding of investigators to group allocation was not performed. Blood samples also contained most of the expanded thyroid clonotypes (frequency above 0.001), which suggests that blood repertoires may reflect thyroid immune responses. Ophthalmopathy was separated from stable hyperthyroidism by a 13 V-J signature model, with approximately 85% sensitivity and 81% to 82% specificity obtained in cross-validation and 80%/75% obtained in testing.

The chain links TRBV6-2 or TRBV6-3 with TRBJ2-5, with an unclear D gene assignment. This TCR was sampled from a man aged 18 to 35 with Graves' ophthalmopathy. Sequenced sample: blood. CDR3 sequence: CASSYGETQHF. In nucleotide form, the sequence is TGTGCCAGCAGTTATGGAGAGACCCAGCACTTC.